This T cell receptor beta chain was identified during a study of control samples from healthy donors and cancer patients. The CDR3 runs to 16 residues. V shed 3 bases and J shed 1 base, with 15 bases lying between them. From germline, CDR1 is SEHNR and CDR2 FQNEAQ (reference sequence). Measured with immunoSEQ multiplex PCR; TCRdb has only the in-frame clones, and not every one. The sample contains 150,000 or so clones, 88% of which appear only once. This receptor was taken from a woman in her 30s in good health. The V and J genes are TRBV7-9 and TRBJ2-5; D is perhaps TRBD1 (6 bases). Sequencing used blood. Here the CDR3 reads CASSFRNPTGQETQYF. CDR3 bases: TGTGCCAGCAGCTTCAGGAACCCGACAGGCCAAGAGACCCAGTACTTC.